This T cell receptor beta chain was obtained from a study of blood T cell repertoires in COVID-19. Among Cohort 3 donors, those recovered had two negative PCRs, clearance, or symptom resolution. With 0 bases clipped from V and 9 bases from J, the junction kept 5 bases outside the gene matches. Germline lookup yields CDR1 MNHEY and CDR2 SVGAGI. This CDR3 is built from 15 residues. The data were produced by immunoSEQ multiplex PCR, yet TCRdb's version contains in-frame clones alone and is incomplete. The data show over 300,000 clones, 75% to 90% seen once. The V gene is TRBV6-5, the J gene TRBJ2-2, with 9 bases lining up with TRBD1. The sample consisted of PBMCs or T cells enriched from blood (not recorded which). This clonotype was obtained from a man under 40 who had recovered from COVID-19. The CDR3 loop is CASSYSGTGSRELFF. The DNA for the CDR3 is TGTGCCAGCAGTTACTCCGGGACAGGGAGCCGGGAGCTGTTTTTT.